One TCR beta chain is described in this entry. This record comes from a study of CD8 T cells in ankylosing spondylitis. J gave up 0 bases and V 3 bases, and 7 bases lay outside the gene matches. The CDR3 spans 18 residues. Per germline, CDR1 MRHNA and CDR2 SNTAGT. As the method for making TCR beta libraries, quantitative 5'-RACE with molecular barcodes was used. Via MiXCR, TCRdb re-called the 5' RACE reads, giving one row per CDR3 protein. The sample has around 120,000 distinct CDR3 sequences, roughly an eighth seen once. The V gene is TRBV6-4, the J gene TRBJ2-1; 11 nucleotides match TRBD2. Specimen: blood, either unsorted or a sorted T cell fraction (not recorded which). This TCR was recovered from a female donor with ankylosing spondylitis or in good health (not recorded which). Written as DNA, the CDR3 is TGTGCCAGCAGTGAGCGCGGTACTAGCGGGAGCTCCTACAATGAGCAGTTCTTC. Translated: CASSERGTSGSSYNEQFF.